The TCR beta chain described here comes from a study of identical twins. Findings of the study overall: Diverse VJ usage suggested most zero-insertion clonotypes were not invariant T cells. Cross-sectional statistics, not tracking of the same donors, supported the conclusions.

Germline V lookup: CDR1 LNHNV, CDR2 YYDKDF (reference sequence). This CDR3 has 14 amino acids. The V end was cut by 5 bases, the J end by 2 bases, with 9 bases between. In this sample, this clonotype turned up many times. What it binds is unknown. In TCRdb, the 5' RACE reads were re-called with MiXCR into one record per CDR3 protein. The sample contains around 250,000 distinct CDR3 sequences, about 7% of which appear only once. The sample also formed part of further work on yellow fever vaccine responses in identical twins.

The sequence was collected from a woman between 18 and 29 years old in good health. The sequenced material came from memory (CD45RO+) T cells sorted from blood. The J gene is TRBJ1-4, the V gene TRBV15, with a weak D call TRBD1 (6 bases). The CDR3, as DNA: TGTGCCACCAGCTTCGGACAGACTAATGAAAAACTGTTTTTT. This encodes CATSFGQTNEKLFF. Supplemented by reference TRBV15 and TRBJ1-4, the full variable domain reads DAMVIQNPRYQVTQFGKPVTLSCSQTLNHNVMYWYQQKSSQAPKLLFHYYDKDFNNEADTPDNFQSRRPNTSFCFLDIRSPGLGDTAMYLCATSFGQTNEKLFFGSGTQLSVL.